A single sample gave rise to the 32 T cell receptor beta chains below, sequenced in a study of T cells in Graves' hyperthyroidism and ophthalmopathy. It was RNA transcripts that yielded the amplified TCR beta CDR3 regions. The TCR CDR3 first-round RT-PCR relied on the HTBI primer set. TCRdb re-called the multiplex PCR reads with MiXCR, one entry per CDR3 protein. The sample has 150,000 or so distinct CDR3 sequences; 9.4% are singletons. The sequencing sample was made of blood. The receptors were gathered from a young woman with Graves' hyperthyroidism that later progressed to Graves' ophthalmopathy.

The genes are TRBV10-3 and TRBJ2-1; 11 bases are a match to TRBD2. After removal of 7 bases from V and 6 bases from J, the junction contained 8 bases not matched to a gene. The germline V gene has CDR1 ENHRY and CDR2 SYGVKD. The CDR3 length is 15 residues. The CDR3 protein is CAITPGLADFNEQFF. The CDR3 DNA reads TGTGCCATCACCCCGGGACTAGCGGATTTCAATGAGCAGTTCTTC.

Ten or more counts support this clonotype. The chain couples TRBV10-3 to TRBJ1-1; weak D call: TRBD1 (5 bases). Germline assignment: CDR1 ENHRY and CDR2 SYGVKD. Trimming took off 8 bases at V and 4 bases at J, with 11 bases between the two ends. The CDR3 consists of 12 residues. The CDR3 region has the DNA TGTGCCATCGGAGGGGTCCGCACTGAAGCTTTCTTT. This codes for CAIGGVRTEAFF.

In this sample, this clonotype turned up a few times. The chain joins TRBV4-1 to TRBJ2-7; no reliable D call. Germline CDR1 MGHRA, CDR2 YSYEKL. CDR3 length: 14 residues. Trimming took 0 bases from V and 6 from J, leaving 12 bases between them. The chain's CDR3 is CASSQDRITAEQYF. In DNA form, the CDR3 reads TGCGCCAGCAGCCAAGATCGGATCACTGCCGAGCAGTACTTC.

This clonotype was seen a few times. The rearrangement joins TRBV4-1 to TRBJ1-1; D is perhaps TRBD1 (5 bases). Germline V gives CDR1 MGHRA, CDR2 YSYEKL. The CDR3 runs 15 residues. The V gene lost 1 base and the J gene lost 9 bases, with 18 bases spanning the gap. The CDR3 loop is CASSQVGWGEGKAFF. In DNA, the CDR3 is TGCGCCAGCAGCCAAGTGGGTTGGGGGGAGGGGAAAGCTTTCTTT.

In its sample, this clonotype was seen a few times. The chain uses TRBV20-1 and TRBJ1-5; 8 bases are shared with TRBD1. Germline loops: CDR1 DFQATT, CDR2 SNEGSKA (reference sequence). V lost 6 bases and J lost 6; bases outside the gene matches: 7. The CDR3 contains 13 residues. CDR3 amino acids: CSARTGGSQPQHF. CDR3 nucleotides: TGCAGTGCAAGAACAGGGGGGAGTCAGCCCCAGCATTTT.

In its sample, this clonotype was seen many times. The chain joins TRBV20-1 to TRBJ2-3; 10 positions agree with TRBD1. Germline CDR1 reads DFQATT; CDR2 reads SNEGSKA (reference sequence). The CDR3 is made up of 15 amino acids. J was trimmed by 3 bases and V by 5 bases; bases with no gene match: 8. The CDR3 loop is CSAQLGTGVTDTQYF. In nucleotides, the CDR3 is TGCAGTGCTCAGCTCGGGACAGGGGTAACAGATACGCAGTATTTT.

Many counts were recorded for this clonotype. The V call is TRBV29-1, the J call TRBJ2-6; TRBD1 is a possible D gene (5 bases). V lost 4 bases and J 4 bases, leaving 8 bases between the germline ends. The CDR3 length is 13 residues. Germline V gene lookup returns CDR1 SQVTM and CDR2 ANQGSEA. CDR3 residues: CSVGGAGANVLTF. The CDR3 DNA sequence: TGCAGCGTTGGGGGCGCGGGGGCCAACGTCCTGACTTTC.

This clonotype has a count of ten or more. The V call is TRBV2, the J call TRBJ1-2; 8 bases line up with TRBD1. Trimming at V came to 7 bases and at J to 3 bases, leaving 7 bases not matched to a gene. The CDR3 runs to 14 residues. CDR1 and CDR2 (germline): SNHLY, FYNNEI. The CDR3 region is CASTGTGEDYGYTF. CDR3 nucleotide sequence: TGTGCCAGCACCGGGACAGGAGAAGACTATGGCTACACCTTC.

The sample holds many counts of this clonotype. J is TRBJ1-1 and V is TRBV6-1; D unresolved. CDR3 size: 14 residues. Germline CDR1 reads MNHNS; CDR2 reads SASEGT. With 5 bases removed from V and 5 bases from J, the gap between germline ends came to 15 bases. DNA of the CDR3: TGTGCCAGCAGTTCCCTATTAACGGGGACTGAAGCTTTCTTT. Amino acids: CASSSLLTGTEAFF.

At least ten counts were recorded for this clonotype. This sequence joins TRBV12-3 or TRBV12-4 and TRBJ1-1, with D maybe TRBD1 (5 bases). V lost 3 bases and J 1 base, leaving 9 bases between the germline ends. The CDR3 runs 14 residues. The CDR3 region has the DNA TGTGCCAGCAGTTTGACTACAGGGAACACTGAAGCTTTCTTT. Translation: CASSLTTGNTEAFF.

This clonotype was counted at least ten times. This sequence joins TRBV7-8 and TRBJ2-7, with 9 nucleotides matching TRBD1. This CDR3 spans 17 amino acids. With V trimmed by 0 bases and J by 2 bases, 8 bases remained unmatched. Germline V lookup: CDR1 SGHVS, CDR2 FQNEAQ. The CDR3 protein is CASSLAAGTGMTYEQYF. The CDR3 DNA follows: TGTGCCAGCAGCTTAGCGGCCGGGACAGGGATGACCTACGAGCAGTACTTC.

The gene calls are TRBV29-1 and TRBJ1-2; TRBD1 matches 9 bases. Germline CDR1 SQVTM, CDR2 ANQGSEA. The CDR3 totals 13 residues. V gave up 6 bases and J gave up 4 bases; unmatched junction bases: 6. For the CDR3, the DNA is TGCAGCGTGTGGACAGGGGATAGCTATGGCTACACCTTC. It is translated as CSVWTGDSYGYTF.

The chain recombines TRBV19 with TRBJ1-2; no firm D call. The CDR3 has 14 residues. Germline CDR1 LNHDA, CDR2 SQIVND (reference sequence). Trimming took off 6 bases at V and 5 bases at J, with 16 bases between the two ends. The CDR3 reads CASREAPIHYGYTF. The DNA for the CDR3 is TGTGCCAGTAGGGAGGCGCCCATTCATTATGGCTACACCTTC. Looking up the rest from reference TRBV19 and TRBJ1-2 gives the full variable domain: DGGITQSPKYLFRKEGQNVTLSCEQNLNHDAMYWYRQDPGQGLRLIYYSQIVNDFQKGDIAEGYSVSREKKESFPLTVTSAQKNPTAFYLCASREAPIHYGYTFGSGTRLTVV.

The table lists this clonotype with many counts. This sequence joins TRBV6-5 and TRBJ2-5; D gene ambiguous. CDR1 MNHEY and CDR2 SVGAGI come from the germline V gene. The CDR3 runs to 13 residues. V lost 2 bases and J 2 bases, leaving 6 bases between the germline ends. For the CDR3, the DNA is TGTGCCAGCAGTTACAGGAGTCAAGAGACCCAGTACTTC. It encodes CASSYRSQETQYF.

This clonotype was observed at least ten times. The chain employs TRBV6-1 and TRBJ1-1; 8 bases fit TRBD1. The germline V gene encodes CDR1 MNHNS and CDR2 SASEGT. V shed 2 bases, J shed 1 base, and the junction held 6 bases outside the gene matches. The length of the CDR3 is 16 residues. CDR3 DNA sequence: TGTGCCAGCAGTGAATTATGGGACAGGAAGAACACTGAAGCTTTCTTT. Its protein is CASSELWDRKNTEAFF.

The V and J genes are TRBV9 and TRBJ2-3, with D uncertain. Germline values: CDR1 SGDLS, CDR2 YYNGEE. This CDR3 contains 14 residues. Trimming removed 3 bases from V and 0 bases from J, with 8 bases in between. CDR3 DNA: TGTGCCAGCAGCGCCCAATTAAGCACAGATACGCAGTATTTT. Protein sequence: CASSAQLSTDTQYF.

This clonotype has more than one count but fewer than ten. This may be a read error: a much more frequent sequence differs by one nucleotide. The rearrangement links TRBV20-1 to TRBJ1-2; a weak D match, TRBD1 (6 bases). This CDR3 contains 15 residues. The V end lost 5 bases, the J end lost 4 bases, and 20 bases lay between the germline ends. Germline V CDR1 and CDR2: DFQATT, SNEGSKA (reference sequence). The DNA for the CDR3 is TGCAGTGCTCCAAACCCAGGGGCGGCCAGCTATGGCTACACCTTC. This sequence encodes CSAPNPGAASYGYTF.

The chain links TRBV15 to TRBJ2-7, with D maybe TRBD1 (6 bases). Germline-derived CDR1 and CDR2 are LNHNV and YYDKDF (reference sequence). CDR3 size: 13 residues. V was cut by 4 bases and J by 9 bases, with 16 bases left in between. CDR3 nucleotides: TGTGCCACCAGCACCAAACAGGGTAGTCCGCAGTACTTC. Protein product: CATSTKQGSPQYF. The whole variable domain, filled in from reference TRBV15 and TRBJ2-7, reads DAMVIQNPRYQVTQFGKPVTLSCSQTLNHNVMYWYQQKSSQAPKLLFHYYDKDFNNEADTPDNFQSRRPNTSFCFLDIRSPGLGDTAMYLCATSTKQGSPQYFGPGTRLTVT.

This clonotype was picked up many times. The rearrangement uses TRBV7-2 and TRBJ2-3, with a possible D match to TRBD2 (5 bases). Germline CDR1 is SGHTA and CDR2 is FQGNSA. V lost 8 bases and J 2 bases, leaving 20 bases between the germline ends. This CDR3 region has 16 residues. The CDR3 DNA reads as TGTGCCAGCTCCCCGGGGTTCGGGTCCTCCACAGATACGCAGTATTTT. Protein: CASSPGFGSSTDTQYF.

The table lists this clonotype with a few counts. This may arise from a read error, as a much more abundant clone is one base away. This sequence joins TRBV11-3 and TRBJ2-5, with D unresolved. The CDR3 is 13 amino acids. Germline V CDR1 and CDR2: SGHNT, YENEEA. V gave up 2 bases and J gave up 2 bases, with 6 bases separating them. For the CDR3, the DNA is TGTGCCAGCAGCTTATCCTCGCAAGAGACCCAGTACTTC. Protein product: CASSLSSQETQYF. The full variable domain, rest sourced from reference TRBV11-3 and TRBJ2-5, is EAGVVQSPRYKIIEKKQPVAFWCNPISGHNTLYWYLQNLGQGPELLIRYENEEAVDDSQLPKDRFSAERLKGVDSTLKIQPAELGDSAVYLCASSLSSQETQYFGPGTRLLVL.

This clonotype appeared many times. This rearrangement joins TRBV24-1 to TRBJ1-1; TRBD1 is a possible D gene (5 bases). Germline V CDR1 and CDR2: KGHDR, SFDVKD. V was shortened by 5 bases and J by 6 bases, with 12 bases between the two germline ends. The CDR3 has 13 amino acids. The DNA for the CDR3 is TGTGCCACCAGTGGGGGGAAGGGTGCTGAAGCTTTCTTT. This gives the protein CATSGGKGAEAFF.

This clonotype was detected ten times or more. As DNA, the CDR3 is TGTGCCAGCAGCTTATATGGCTACACCTTC. Translating it yields CASSLYGYTF. The chain is built from TRBV7-2 and TRBJ1-2, with D unclear. V dropped 2 bases and J dropped 5 bases, with 0 bases sitting between them. The germline gives CDR1 SGHTA, CDR2 FQGNSA. The CDR3 spans 10 residues.

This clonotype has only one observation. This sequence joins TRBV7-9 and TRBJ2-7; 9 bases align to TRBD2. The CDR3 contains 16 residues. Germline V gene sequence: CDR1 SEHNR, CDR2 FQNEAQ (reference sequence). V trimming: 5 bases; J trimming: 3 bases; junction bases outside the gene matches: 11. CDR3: CASSDKYLAGIYEQYF. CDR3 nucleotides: TGTGCCAGCAGCGATAAATATCTAGCGGGGATCTACGAGCAGTACTTC.

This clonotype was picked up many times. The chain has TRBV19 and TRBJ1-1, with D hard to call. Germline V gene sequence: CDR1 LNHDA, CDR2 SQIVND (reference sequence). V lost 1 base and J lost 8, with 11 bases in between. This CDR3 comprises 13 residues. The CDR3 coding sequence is TGTGCCAGTAGTATAGCCGGCCGAGGCGAAGCTTTCTTT. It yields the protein CASSIAGRGEAFF.

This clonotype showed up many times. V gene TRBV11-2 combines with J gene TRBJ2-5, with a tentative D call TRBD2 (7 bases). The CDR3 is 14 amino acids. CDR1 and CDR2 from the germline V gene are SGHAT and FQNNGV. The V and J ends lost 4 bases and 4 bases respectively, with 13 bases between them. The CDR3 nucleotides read TGTGCCAGCAGCTGGAGGGGGGGTATAGAGACCCAGTACTTC. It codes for CASSWRGGIETQYF. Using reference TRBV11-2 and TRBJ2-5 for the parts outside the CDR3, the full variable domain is EAGVAQSPRYKIIEKRQSVAFWCNPISGHATLYWYQQILGQGPKLLIQFQNNGVVDDSQLPKDRFSAERLKGVDSTLKIQPAKLEDSAVYLCASSWRGGIETQYFGPGTRLLVL.

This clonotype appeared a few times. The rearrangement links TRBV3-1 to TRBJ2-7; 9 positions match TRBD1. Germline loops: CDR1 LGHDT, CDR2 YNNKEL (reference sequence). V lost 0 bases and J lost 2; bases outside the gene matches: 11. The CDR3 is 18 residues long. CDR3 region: CASSQDGPWDRAPYEQYF. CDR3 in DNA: TGTGCCAGCAGCCAAGATGGCCCTTGGGACAGGGCCCCCTACGAGCAGTACTTC.

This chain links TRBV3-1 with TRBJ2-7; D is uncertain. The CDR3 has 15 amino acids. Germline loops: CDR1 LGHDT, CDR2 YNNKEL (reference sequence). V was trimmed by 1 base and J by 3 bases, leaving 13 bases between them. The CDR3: CASSQAPSVGYEQYF. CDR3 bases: TGTGCCAGCAGCCAAGCCCCCTCAGTCGGCTACGAGCAGTACTTC.

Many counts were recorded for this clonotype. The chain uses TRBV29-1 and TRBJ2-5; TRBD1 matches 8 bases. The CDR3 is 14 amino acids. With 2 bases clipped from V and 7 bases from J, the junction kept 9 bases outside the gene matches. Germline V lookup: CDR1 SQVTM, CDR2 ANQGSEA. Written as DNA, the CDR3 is TGCAGCGTTGAAAGGGGACAGGAGGGTATGACCCAGTACTTC. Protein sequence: CSVERGQEGMTQYF.

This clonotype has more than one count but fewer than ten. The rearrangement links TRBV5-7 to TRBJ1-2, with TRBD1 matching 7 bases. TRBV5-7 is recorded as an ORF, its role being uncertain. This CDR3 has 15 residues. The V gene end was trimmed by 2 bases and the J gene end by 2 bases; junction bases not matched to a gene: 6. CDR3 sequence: CASSLRGQKNYGYTF. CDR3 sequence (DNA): TGTGCCAGCAGCTTAAGGGGACAGAAGAACTATGGCTACACCTTC.

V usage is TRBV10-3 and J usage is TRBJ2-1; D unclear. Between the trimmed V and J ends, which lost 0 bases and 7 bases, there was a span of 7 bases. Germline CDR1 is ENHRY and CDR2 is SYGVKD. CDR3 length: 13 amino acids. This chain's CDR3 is CAISESNGNEQFF. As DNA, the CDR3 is TGTGCCATCAGTGAGTCAAACGGAAATGAGCAGTTCTTC.

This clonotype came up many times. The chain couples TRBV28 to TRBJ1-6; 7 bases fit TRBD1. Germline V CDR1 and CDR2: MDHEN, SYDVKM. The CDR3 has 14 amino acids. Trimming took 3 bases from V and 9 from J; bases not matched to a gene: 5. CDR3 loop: CASSLTGSSSPLHF. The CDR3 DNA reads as TGTGCCAGCAGTTTGACAGGGTCCTCTTCACCCCTCCACTTT.

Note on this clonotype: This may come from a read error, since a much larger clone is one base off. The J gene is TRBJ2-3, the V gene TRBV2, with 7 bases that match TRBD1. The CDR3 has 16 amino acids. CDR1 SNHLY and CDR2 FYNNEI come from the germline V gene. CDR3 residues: CASSELGTASIDTQYF. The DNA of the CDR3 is TGTGCCAGCAGTGAGTTAGGGACAGCTAGCATAGATACGCAGTATTTT.